This section outlines one T cell receptor beta chain sequence together with its context. This sample stems from a study of post-analysis software for immune sequencing data. Every TCR beta cDNA library bore unique molecular identifiers. Out of roughly 0.95 to 10 million T cells, 450,000 to 600,000 cDNA molecules were generated. TCRdb used MiXCR to reprocess the PCR reads, holding one entry per CDR3 protein. Here the sample spans about 540,000 distinct CDR3 sequences, 34% being singletons. The source is a girl aged 2-17 years with multiple sclerosis. The source material was blood.

The CDR3 region has the DNA TGTGCCAGCAGTTTATTTGGGGTGGGGGAGCAGTACTTC. This codes for CASSLFGVGEQYF. The chain uses TRBV28 and TRBJ2-5, with D tentatively TRBD1 or TRBD2 (5 bases each). Germline lookup yields CDR1 MDHEN and CDR2 SYDVKM. With 1 base removed from V and 11 bases from J, the gap between germline ends came to 14 bases. The CDR3 spans 13 residues.